This T cell receptor (beta chain) was recorded in a study of OX40 agonist ivuxolimab in advanced cancers. Background for the entire study: Ivuxolimab was a fully human IgG2 agonistic monoclonal antibody targeting the costimulatory receptor OX40 (CD134). Intravenous ivuxolimab was administered to patients every 2 weeks at six dose levels: 0.01, 0.1, 0.3, 1.5, 3 and 10 mg/kg. The paper describes the monotherapy dose-escalation part (N of about 47 patients) of the phase I trial of ivuxolimab. Prior anti-PD-1, anti-PD-L1 or anti-CTLA-4 therapy was permitted, and checkpoint inhibitors had been received by about 44% of dose-escalation patients. Peripheral TCRbeta sequencing was intended to test whether TCR sequence diversity was altered and clonal T-cell expansion was caused by ivuxolimab. Of the approximately 50 dose-escalation patients, hepatocellular carcinoma was present in 19, melanoma in around 15, renal cell carcinoma in 9 and head and neck cancer in 9. Partial responses occurred in three dose-escalation patients: two with cutaneous melanoma and one with hepatocellular carcinoma. The dose-escalation cohort was about 87% male with a mean age of approximately 60 years, ranging from about 20 to 85.

To note about this clone: What antigen it recognizes has not been identified. No base quality values were provided; no much bigger clone lies one nucleotide off.

Study-wide conclusions, independent of this receptor: After ivuxolimab, expanded clones were on average more numerous among CD8+ T cells than among CD4+ T cells. At doses of 0.1 to 3.0 mg/kg, clonal expansion of both CD4+ and CD8+ blood T cells was observed from baseline to week 6. Low levels of normalized T-cell clonal expansion were also seen in some patients who did not respond. In partial responders in the 0.1-3.0 mg/kg groups, normalized peripheral clonal expansion was found to be among the lowest, especially among CD8+ T cells. The antigen specificity of the clonally expanded peripheral T cells was not determined.

Looking up the germline V gene (reference sequence) yields CDR1 LNHDA and CDR2 SQIVND. V loses 6 bases of germline sequence and J loses 5 bases, and the interval between the two ends is 7 bases. The CDR3 numbers 12 residues from cysteine through phenylalanine. Here the CDR3 DNA is all that survives: 36 bases in frame from base 1. Patients with a history of autoimmune disease or receiving systemic immunosuppression were excluded from the trial. Peripheral blood for TCR sequencing was collected from all dose cohorts at baseline, on cycle 4 day 1, and on cycle 7 day 1. The samples were drawn from a first-in-human, open-label, multicenter phase I dose-escalation trial of ivuxolimab. The trial enrolled adults with locally advanced or metastatic head and neck squamous cell, hepatocellular, melanoma or renal cell carcinoma. CD4+ and CD8+ T cells were sorted separately from peripheral blood before TCR sequencing.

Genomic DNA was extracted from sorted cells for sequencing of the TCRbeta CDR3 region. TCRbeta CDR3 regions were sequenced using the immunoSEQ Assay. In its TCRdb copy, this immuneACCESS table keeps in-frame sequences only and misses some clones. Where compared with another copy, unresolved V genes explain less than half of these, and the others have no known cause. Across this sample there are about 43,000 clones, with around 86% seen only once. The top ten constitute more than 12% of the sample. The clonotype originates from an adult with an advanced solid tumor such as melanoma, head and neck, liver or kidney cancer. This specimen consisted of CD4+ or CD8+ T cells sorted from blood, obtained in a trial of the OX40 agonist ivuxolimab. The chain uses TRBV19 and TRBJ2-2; there is no confident call for the D gene. The DNA sequence reads TGTGCCAGTAGATACGAGACCGGGGAGCTGTTTTTT. This sequence encodes CASRYETGELFF.